Listed here are 9 T cell receptor beta chains from one sample, sequenced in a study of long-term antiretroviral therapy in people with HIV. An immunoSEQ assay, version v3.0, was performed at survey level. Profiling relied on immunoSEQ multiplex PCR, and the TCRdb table lists in-frame clones only, not all of them. The table has roughly 30,000 clones, approximately 83% seen once. This sample comprised unsorted PBMCs, obtained about 2.7 years after starting antiretroviral therapy. The receptor source for this set is a man aged 25-40 years with HIV.

This chain uses TRBV5-6 with TRBJ2-5; a weak D match, TRBD1 (6 bases). From germline, CDR1 is SGHDT and CDR2 YYEEEE. V shed 3 bases and J shed 5 bases, with 17 bases lying between them. The CDR3 has 15 amino acids. Written as DNA, the CDR3 is TGTGCCAGCAGCTCCTGGACAGATTTTAGTGAGACCCAGTACTTC. Amino acid sequence: CASSSWTDFSETQYF.

V gene TRBV10-3 combines with J gene TRBJ1-1; D perhaps matches TRBD1 (5 bases). Germline values: CDR1 ENHRY, CDR2 SYGVKD. V shed 10 bases and J shed 5 bases, with 14 bases lying between them. The CDR3 covers 12 residues. The CDR3 reads CASTDSKTEAFF. DNA for the CDR3: TGTGCCAGCACCGACAGTAAAACTGAAGCTTTCTTT.

This chain connects TRBV9 to TRBJ1-6, with 11 bases identical to TRBD1. CDR3 size: 16 residues. Germline lookup yields CDR1 SGDLS and CDR2 YYNGEE. The V and J ends lost 0 bases and 6 bases, in that order; junction bases with no gene match: 2. The CDR3 protein is CASSVEGTGGNSPLHF. The CDR3 DNA follows: TGTGCCAGCAGCGTAGAGGGGACAGGGGGTAATTCACCCCTCCACTTT.

V usage is TRBV5-8 and J usage is TRBJ1-1; D ambiguous. The CDR3 totals 18 residues. The germline CDR1 and CDR2 sequences are SGHTS and YDEGEE. V lost 5 bases and J 1 base, leaving 24 bases between the germline ends. The DNA for the CDR3 is TGTGCCAGCAGTATCCTCGGGAAAACAAGGTGGGGGAACACTGAAGCTTTCTTT. This codes for CASSILGKTRWGNTEAFF.

J is TRBJ1-2 and V is TRBV5-1; a weak D match, TRBD1 (5 bases). Trimming removed 4 bases from V and 4 bases from J, with 11 bases in between. There are 13 residues in the CDR3. CDR1 and CDR2 (germline): SGHRS, YFSETQ. The CDR3 nucleotides read TGCGCCAGCAGCCAGGGAGGGGCCTATGGCTACACCTTC. Amino acids: CASSQGGAYGYTF.

The chain employs TRBV6-1 and TRBJ2-3; 11 bases fit TRBD2. Germline V gene sequence: CDR1 MNHNS, CDR2 SASEGT. The CDR3 loop spans 16 amino acids. The V and J ends lost 4 bases and 6 bases, in that order; junction bases with no gene match: 9. The CDR3 loop is CASSASTSGGGDTQYF. The CDR3 nucleotides read TGTGCCAGCAGTGCCTCAACTAGCGGGGGAGGGGATACGCAGTATTTT.

The chain uses TRBV11-3 and TRBJ2-2; 7 bases are shared with TRBD2. The V segment lost 5 bases and the J segment 1 base; nucleotides outside the gene matches: 10. The CDR3 totals 17 residues. The germline V gene has CDR1 SGHNT and CDR2 YENEEA. The CDR3: CASSPRGTTMNTGELFF. CDR3 bases: TGTGCCAGCAGCCCCCGGGGGACTACCATGAACACCGGGGAGCTGTTTTTT.

The chain links TRBV5-4 to TRBJ2-7, with a possible D match to TRBD1 (5 bases). The CDR3 runs to 17 residues. V was shortened by 7 bases and J by 3 bases, with 26 bases between the two germline ends. Germline-derived CDR1 and CDR2 are SGHNT and YYREEE (reference sequence). CDR3: CASADGRTGRSFYEQYF. As DNA, the CDR3 is TGTGCCAGCGCTGACGGCCGAACAGGCCGGTCCTTCTACGAGCAGTACTTC.

This chain uses TRBV28 with TRBJ1-1; D unclear. The CDR3 consists of 13 residues. Germline CDR1 is MDHEN and CDR2 is SYDVKM. Trimming removed 6 bases from V and 3 bases from J, with 11 bases in between. This CDR3 is CASRVGWYTEAFF. The DNA for the CDR3 is TGTGCCAGCAGGGTGGGGTGGTACACTGAAGCTTTCTTT.